This T cell receptor beta chain was recorded in a study of cytomegalovirus exposure and HLA in healthy donors. Per the germline V gene, CDR1 is SGHNT and CDR2 is YYREEE (reference sequence). The ends lost 5 bases at V and 6 bases at J; junction bases unmatched: 5. The CDR3 is 13 amino acids. Primers for the PCR totalled 60 Vbeta and 13 Jbeta. Assay used: immunoSEQ multiplex PCR; TCRdb lists only in-frame clones, some missing. The table records about 170,000 clones, approximately 80% of them present only once. V and J are TRBV5-4 and TRBJ2-1, with 7 positions matching TRBD1. Sequenced: PBMCs. The receptor was derived from a woman aged 50 to 65 in good health and CMV-seronegative. The CDR3 sequence: CASRRTGGNEQFF. Here the CDR3 DNA reads TGTGCCAGCAGGAGGACAGGCGGCAATGAGCAGTTCTTC.